The clone carrying this T cell receptor beta chain was seen at least ten times. Its antigen remains unidentified. CDR3 length equals 16 residues. The trim removed 4 bases at V and 5 bases at J, leaving 10 bases unmatched. Germline CDR1 is MNHEY and CDR2 is SVGAGI. The data stem from a study of T cells after yellow fever vaccination. Using its own MiXCR run on the 5' RACE reads, TCRdb lists one record per CDR3 protein. The repertoire holds 150,000 or so distinct CDR3 sequences, with 5% to 7.5% as singletons. Study results and caveats: CD4 and CD8 compartments shared a small share of clonotypes, likely from convergent recombination.

The material was CD4+ T cells sorted from PBMCs, obtained 10 days after the yellow fever booster vaccination. The receptor's source is a man aged 30-40 years who received the YFV17D yellow fever vaccine. V gene TRBV6-5 combines with J gene TRBJ2-5, with TRBD1 matching 10 bases. In DNA form, the CDR3 reads TGTGCCAGCAGTTCCCCGGGACAGGGGACGGGGGAGACCCAGTACTTC. It specifies CASSSPGQGTGETQYF.